The TCR beta chain under discussion was sequenced for a study of cytomegalovirus exposure and HLA in healthy donors. Study outcomes and limitations: In a later analysis, TCR beta V- and J-gene trimming was associated with a missense DCLRE1C variant. Most TCR sequences were uncommon, yet certain public TCRs appeared in many donors.

The CDR3 is made up of 11 amino acids. V dropped 4 bases and J dropped 5 bases, with 2 bases sitting between them. Germline V lookup: CDR1 MNHEY, CDR2 SVGAGI. The PCR made use of 60 Vbeta and 13 Jbeta primers. Profiling relied on immunoSEQ multiplex PCR, and the TCRdb table lists in-frame clones only, not all of them. The table includes around 98,000 clones, under 75% detected once. A word on this clone: As yet, its antigen is unknown.

The rearrangement uses TRBV6-5 and TRBJ1-4; D is uncertain. The source of this sequence is a man between 50 and 59 years old in good health and CMV-seronegative. The sequencing input was PBMCs. The CDR3: CASSSNEKLFF. The CDR3 DNA sequence: TGTGCCAGCAGTTCGAATGAAAAACTGTTTTTT.